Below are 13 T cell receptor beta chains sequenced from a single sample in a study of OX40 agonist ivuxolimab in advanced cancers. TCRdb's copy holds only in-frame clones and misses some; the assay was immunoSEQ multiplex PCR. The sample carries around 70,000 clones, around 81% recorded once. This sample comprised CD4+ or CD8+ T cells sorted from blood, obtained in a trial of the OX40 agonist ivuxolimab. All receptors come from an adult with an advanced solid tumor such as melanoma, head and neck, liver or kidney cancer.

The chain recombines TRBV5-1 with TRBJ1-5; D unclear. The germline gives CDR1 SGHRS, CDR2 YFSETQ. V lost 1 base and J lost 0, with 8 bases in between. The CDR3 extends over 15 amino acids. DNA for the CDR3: TGCGCCAGCAGCTTGCACCCCGATAGCAATCAGCCCCAGCATTTT. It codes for CASSLHPDSNQPQHF.

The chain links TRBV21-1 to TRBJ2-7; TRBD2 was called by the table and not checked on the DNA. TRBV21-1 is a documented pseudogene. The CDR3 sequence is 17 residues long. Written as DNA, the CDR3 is TGTGCCAGCAGCAAACATGCCCGCGGGACGGTTACCTACGAGCAGTACTTC. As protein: CASSKHARGTVTYEQYF.

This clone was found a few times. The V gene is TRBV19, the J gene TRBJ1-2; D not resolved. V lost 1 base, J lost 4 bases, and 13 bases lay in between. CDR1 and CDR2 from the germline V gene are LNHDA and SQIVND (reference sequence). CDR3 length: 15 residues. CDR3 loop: CASSIAGTIPYGYTF. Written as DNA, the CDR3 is TGTGCCAGTAGTATAGCAGGAACGATCCCCTATGGCTACACCTTC.

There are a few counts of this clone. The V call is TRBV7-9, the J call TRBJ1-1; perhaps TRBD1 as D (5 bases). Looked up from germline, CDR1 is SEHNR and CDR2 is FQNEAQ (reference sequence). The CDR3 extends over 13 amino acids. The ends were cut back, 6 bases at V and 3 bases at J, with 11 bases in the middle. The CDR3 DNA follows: TGTGCCAGCAGGGCTCAGGGAGACACTGAAGCTTTCTTT. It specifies CASRAQGDTEAFF.

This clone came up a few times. The chain's CDR3 is CASSERGNTEAFF. The CDR3 bases are TGTGCCAGCAGTGAACGCGGGAACACTGAAGCTTTCTTT. This chain connects TRBV2 to TRBJ1-1, with unresolved D. Germline loops: CDR1 SNHLY, CDR2 FYNNEI. The V gene lost 2 bases and the J gene lost 1 base, with 5 bases spanning the gap. This CDR3 region has 13 residues. Drawing the rest from reference TRBV2 and TRBJ1-1, the complete variable domain is EPEVTQTPSHQVTQMGQEVILRCVPISNHLYFYWYRQILGQKVEFLVSFYNNEISEKSEIFDDQFSVERPDGSNFTLKIRSTKLEDSAMYFCASSERGNTEAFFGQGTRLTVV.

The CDR3 region is CASSEVGQPSAQHF. CDR3 sequence (DNA): TGTGCCAGCAGTGAAGTGGGACAGCCCTCTGCCCAGCATTTT. This chain links TRBV6-1 with TRBJ1-5, with 7 bases identical to TRBD1. Looked up from germline, CDR1 is MNHNS and CDR2 is SASEGT. The junction had 8 bases not matched to a gene; V was cut back by 1 base and J by 11 bases. The CDR3 is made up of 14 amino acids.

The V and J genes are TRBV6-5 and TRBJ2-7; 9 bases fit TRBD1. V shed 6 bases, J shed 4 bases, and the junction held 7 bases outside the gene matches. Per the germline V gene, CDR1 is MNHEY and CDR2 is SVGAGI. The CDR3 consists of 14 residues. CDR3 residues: CASREPGQGYEQYF. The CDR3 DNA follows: TGTGCCAGCAGGGAACCGGGACAGGGATACGAGCAGTACTTC.

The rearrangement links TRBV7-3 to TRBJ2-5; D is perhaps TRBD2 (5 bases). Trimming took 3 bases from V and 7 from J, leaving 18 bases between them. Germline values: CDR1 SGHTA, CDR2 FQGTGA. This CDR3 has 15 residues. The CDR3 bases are TGTGCCAGCAGCTTGACGGGGTCCCACAGTGGGACCCAGTACTTC. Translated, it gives CASSLTGSHSGTQYF. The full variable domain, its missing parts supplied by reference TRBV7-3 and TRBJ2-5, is GAGVSQTPSNKVTEKGKYVELRCDPISGHTALYWYRQSLGQGPEFLIYFQGTGAADDSGLPNDRFFAVRPEGSVSTLKIQRTERGDSAVYLCASSLTGSHSGTQYFGPGTRLLVL.

CDR3: CAISPTVVAQYF. In nucleotides, the CDR3 is TGTGCCATCAGTCCTACAGTGGTGGCCCAGTACTTC. The V call is TRBV10-3, the J call TRBJ2-5; D unclear. The CDR3 has 12 residues. V lost 5 bases to trimming and J lost 9 bases, with 13 bases between them. Germline assignment: CDR1 ENHRY and CDR2 SYGVKD.

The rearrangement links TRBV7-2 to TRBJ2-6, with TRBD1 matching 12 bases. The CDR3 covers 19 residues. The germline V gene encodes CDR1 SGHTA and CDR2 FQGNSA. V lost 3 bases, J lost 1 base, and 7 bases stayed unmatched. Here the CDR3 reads CASSFRGTGGRSGANVLTF. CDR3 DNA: TGTGCCAGCAGCTTTAGGGGGACAGGGGGCCGATCTGGGGCCAACGTCCTGACTTTC.

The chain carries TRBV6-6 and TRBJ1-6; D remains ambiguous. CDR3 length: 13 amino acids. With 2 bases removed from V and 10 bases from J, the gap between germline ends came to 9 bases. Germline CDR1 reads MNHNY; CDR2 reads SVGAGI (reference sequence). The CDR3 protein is CASSYDVSSPLHF. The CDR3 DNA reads TGTGCCAGCAGTTACGATGTGTCGTCACCCCTCCACTTT.

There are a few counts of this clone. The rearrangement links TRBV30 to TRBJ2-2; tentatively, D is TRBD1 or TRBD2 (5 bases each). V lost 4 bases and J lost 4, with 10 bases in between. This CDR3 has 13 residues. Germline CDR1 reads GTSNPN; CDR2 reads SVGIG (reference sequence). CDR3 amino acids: CAWTGTPTGELFF. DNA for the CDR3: TGTGCCTGGACCGGGACCCCCACCGGGGAGCTGTTTTTT. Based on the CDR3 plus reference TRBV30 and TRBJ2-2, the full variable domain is SQTIHQWPATLVQPVGSPLSLECTVEGTSNPNLYWYRQAAGRGLQLLFYSVGIGQISSEVPQNLSASRPQDRQFILSSKKLLLSDSGFYLCAWTGTPTGELFFGEGSRLTVL.

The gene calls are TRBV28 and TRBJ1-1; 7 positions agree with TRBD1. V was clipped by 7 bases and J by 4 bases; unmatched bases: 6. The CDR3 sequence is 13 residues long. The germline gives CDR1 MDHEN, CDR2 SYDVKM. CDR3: CASIRAGGTEAFF. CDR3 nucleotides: TGTGCCAGCATAAGGGCAGGGGGCACTGAAGCTTTCTTT.